Listed below are T cell receptor beta chains from one sample, sequenced in a study of blood T cell repertoires in COVID-19. Assay: immunoSEQ multiplex PCR; the TCRdb copy retains only in-frame clones and omits some. This sample has around 300,000 clones, with 75% to 95% found just once. Material for sequencing was PBMCs or T cells enriched from blood (not recorded which). All receptors derive from a young woman who had recovered from COVID-19. Both conserved end residues are part of each CDR3. The D gene is left open where the match is weak. Clone size is stated in some rows and not others, as once, few, many or a class when expanded.

v_call: TRBV5-1; clone_size: few; j_call: TRBJ1-1; d_call: -; cdr3_nt: TGCGCCAGCAGCTTGGAGGACAGTCTGGCAGCTTTCTTT; cdr3_aa: CASSLEDSLAAFF
v_call: TRBV30; clone_size: -; j_call: TRBJ2-2; d_call: TRBD2; cdr3_nt: TGTGCCTGGAGTGAACTAGCGGGAGTAAGCACCGGGGAGCTGTTTTTT; cdr3_aa: CAWSELAGVSTGELFF
v_call: TRBV5-1; clone_size: -; j_call: TRBJ2-2; d_call: TRBD2; cdr3_nt: TGCGCCAGCAGCGAACTAGCGGGAGTGGCCGGGGAGCTGTTTTTT; cdr3_aa: CASSELAGVAGELFF
v_call: TRBV27; clone_size: -; j_call: TRBJ2-7; d_call: TRBD1; cdr3_nt: TGTGCCAGCAGTCTGGGACAGGGTACTTACGAGCAGTACTTC; cdr3_aa: CASSLGQGTYEQYF
v_call: TRBV27; clone_size: -; j_call: TRBJ2-1; d_call: -; cdr3_nt: TGTGCCAGCAGTTTAGGGGGCCGGCCCTACAATGAGCAGTTCTTC; cdr3_aa: CASSLGGRPYNEQFF
v_call: TRBV5-1; clone_size: once; j_call: TRBJ2-7; d_call: TRBD1; cdr3_nt: TGCGCCAGCAGAACCGGGACAGGGAGAGACGAGCAGTACTTC; cdr3_aa: CASRTGTGRDEQYF
v_call: TRBV7-8; clone_size: -; j_call: TRBJ2-1; d_call: TRBD2; cdr3_nt: TGTGCCAGCGGGGGATATAGCGGGAGGGCCGGTGAGCAGTTCTTC; cdr3_aa: CASGGYSGRAGEQFF
v_call: TRBV6-5; clone_size: -; j_call: TRBJ1-6; d_call: -; cdr3_nt: TGTGCCACCGGTGGGGGGAATTCACCCCTCCACTTT; cdr3_aa: CATGGGNSPLHF
v_call: TRBV4-1; clone_size: -; j_call: TRBJ1-4; d_call: TRBD1; cdr3_nt: TGCGCCAGCAGCCAAGGGGACAGGGGTGAAAAACTGTTTTTT; cdr3_aa: CASSQGDRGEKLFF
v_call: TRBV21-1; clone_size: -; j_call: TRBJ1-2; d_call: -; cdr3_nt: TGTGCCAGCAGCAAAGAGGGAGGAGCTAACTATGGCTACACCTTC; cdr3_aa: CASSKEGGANYGYTF
v_call: TRBV5-1; clone_size: once; j_call: TRBJ2-1; d_call: TRBD2; cdr3_nt: TGCGCCAGCAGCTTGGAGCGGGGTCTCTACAATGAGCAGTTCTTC; cdr3_aa: CASSLERGLYNEQFF
v_call: TRBV19; clone_size: -; j_call: TRBJ1-6; d_call: -; cdr3_nt: TGTGCCAGTAGAAGGGAGAGCTCCTATAATTCACCCCTCCACTTT; cdr3_aa: CASRRESSYNSPLHF
v_call: TRBV28; clone_size: -; j_call: TRBJ1-5; d_call: TRBD1; cdr3_nt: TGTGCCAGCAGCCCTACAGGGGTACAGCCCCAGCATTTT; cdr3_aa: CASSPTGVQPQHF
v_call: TRBV7-8; clone_size: -; j_call: TRBJ1-3; d_call: TRBD1; cdr3_nt: TGTGCCAGCAGCTCGACGGCAGGGGGTAGCTCTGGAAACACCATATATTTT; cdr3_aa: CASSSTAGGSSGNTIYF
v_call: TRBV5-1; clone_size: -; j_call: TRBJ2-7; d_call: TRBD1; cdr3_nt: TGCGCCAGCAGCTATTCGACAGGGGTGAACTACGAGCAGTACTTC; cdr3_aa: CASSYSTGVNYEQYF
v_call: TRBV14; clone_size: once; j_call: TRBJ1-3; d_call: TRBD1; cdr3_nt: TGTGCCAGCAGCCAAGTCACAGGGGCCGGAAACACCATATATTTT; cdr3_aa: CASSQVTGAGNTIYF
v_call: TRBV9; clone_size: -; j_call: TRBJ2-3; d_call: TRBD2; cdr3_nt: TGTGCCAGCAGCCCCCGGACTAGCGGGTCCACAGATACGCAGTATTTT; cdr3_aa: CASSPRTSGSTDTQYF
v_call: TRBV4-3; clone_size: -; j_call: TRBJ2-1; d_call: -; cdr3_nt: TGCGCCAGCAGCCAAGGCGCACTACCCTACAATGAGCAGTTCTTC; cdr3_aa: CASSQGALPYNEQFF
v_call: TRBV6-5; clone_size: -; j_call: TRBJ2-5; d_call: TRBD2; cdr3_nt: TGTGCCAGCAGTTACGTGGCTAGCGGGAGAAGGGAGACCCAGTACTTC; cdr3_aa: CASSYVASGRRETQYF
v_call: TRBV11-1; clone_size: -; j_call: TRBJ2-1; d_call: -; cdr3_nt: TGTGCCAGCAGCTTAGGTGAAGCGCTCCTGCAGTTCTTC; cdr3_aa: CASSLGEALLQFF
v_call: TRBV10-2; clone_size: -; j_call: TRBJ2-7; d_call: -; cdr3_nt: TGCGCCAGCAGTGCGGCCGGGACAAGGAAGGCGGTGCAGTACTTC; cdr3_aa: CASSAAGTRKAVQYF
v_call: TRBV10-3; clone_size: -; j_call: TRBJ2-2; d_call: -; cdr3_nt: TGTGCCATCAGTGAGAAGTCTGAGAGGACTCACACCGGGGAGCTGTTTTTT; cdr3_aa: CAISEKSERTHTGELFF
v_call: TRBV6-5; clone_size: -; j_call: TRBJ2-6; d_call: -; cdr3_nt: TGTGCCAGCAGTTACAGAGCTTCAGGAGGGGCCAACGTCCTGACTTTC; cdr3_aa: CASSYRASGGANVLTF
v_call: TRBV6-5; clone_size: -; j_call: TRBJ2-7; d_call: TRBD1; cdr3_nt: TGTGCCAGCAGTTACGATCATACAGGGGGCGAGCAGTACTTC; cdr3_aa: CASSYDHTGGEQYF
v_call: TRBV27; clone_size: -; j_call: TRBJ1-2; d_call: -; cdr3_nt: TGTGCCAGCAGTTTATTAGGCCGGGGTGGCTACACCTTC; cdr3_aa: CASSLLGRGGYTF
v_call: TRBV6-5; clone_size: once; j_call: TRBJ2-7; d_call: -; cdr3_nt: TGTGCCAGCAGCCAGGACTGGAGCTCCTACGAGCAGTACTTC; cdr3_aa: CASSQDWSSYEQYF
v_call: TRBV7-3; clone_size: -; j_call: TRBJ2-1; d_call: -; cdr3_nt: TGTGCCAGCAGCTTAATCGGGGGTGAGTGGGGTGAGCAGTTCTTC; cdr3_aa: CASSLIGGEWGEQFF
v_call: TRBV6-4; clone_size: -; j_call: TRBJ2-1; d_call: -; cdr3_nt: TGTGCCAGCAGTCAGACTTCAAACAATGAGCAGTTCTTC; cdr3_aa: CASSQTSNNEQFF
v_call: TRBV27; clone_size: -; j_call: TRBJ1-6; d_call: -; cdr3_nt: -; cdr3_aa: CASSSSLGLIDSPLHF
v_call: TRBV9; clone_size: -; j_call: TRBJ1-1; d_call: -; cdr3_nt: TGTGCCAGCAGCGTAGTAGTAGGGGGTAACACTGAAGCTTTCTTT; cdr3_aa: CASSVVVGGNTEAFF
v_call: TRBV6-5; clone_size: -; j_call: TRBJ2-1; d_call: TRBD2; cdr3_nt: TGTGCCAGCAGTTTAAGCGGGATTCTCTACAATGAGCAGTTCTTC; cdr3_aa: CASSLSGILYNEQFF
v_call: TRBV5-4; clone_size: -; j_call: TRBJ2-5; d_call: TRBD1; cdr3_nt: TGTGCCAGCAGCTCGGGACAGTCACAAGAGACCCAGTACTTC; cdr3_aa: CASSSGQSQETQYF
v_call: TRBV6-2/TRBV6-3; clone_size: -; j_call: TRBJ1-2; d_call: TRBD1; cdr3_nt: TGTGCCAGCAGTAACAGGGGGCCCTATGGCTACACCTTC; cdr3_aa: CASSNRGPYGYTF
v_call: TRBV6-2/TRBV6-3; clone_size: -; j_call: TRBJ2-3; d_call: TRBD2; cdr3_nt: TGTGCCAGCAGTTACGGACTAGCGGCAGATACGCAGTATTTT; cdr3_aa: CASSYGLAADTQYF
v_call: TRBV27; clone_size: -; j_call: TRBJ1-5; d_call: TRBD1; cdr3_nt: TGTGCCAGCAGTTTAGGCACAGGGGGTAATCAGCCCCAGCATTTT; cdr3_aa: CASSLGTGGNQPQHF
v_call: TRBV6-1; clone_size: -; j_call: TRBJ2-5; d_call: TRBD2; cdr3_nt: TGTGCCAGCAGTGTAGCCTCTAGCGGTATATCCTACAATGAGCAGTACTTC; cdr3_aa: CASSVASSGISYNEQYF
v_call: TRBV4-2; clone_size: -; j_call: TRBJ2-3; d_call: TRBD2; cdr3_nt: TGTGCCAGCAGCCAAGAACTAGCGGGAGGAGGGGCAGATACGCAGTATTTT; cdr3_aa: CASSQELAGGGADTQYF
v_call: TRBV4-2; clone_size: -; j_call: TRBJ2-1; d_call: TRBD2; cdr3_nt: TGTGCCAGCAGCCCCGATAGCGGGGGTCTCTACAATGAGCAGTTCTTC; cdr3_aa: CASSPDSGGLYNEQFF
v_call: TRBV7-9; clone_size: -; j_call: TRBJ1-1; d_call: TRBD1; cdr3_nt: TGTGCCAGCAGCGCCCCCCGGGACAGGGGGCGAGAAGCTTTCTTT; cdr3_aa: CASSAPRDRGREAFF
v_call: TRBV20-1; clone_size: -; j_call: TRBJ1-2; d_call: -; cdr3_nt: TGCAGTGCTAGTGCGGCTATGACGGGATCGATCTATGGCTACACCTTC; cdr3_aa: CSASAAMTGSIYGYTF
v_call: TRBV21-1; clone_size: -; j_call: TRBJ1-5; d_call: -; cdr3_nt: TGTGCCAGCAGCACCCCTGAGGGAGCCCAGCATTTT; cdr3_aa: CASSTPEGAQHF
v_call: TRBV5-1; clone_size: -; j_call: TRBJ2-3; d_call: TRBD2; cdr3_nt: TGCGCCAGCAGCTTGGCGGGGACTAGTCAGGATACGCAGTATTTT; cdr3_aa: CASSLAGTSQDTQYF
v_call: TRBV5-1; clone_size: -; j_call: TRBJ1-5; d_call: -; cdr3_nt: TGCGCCAGCAGCTTGGGACAGTCTTTCAATCAGCCCCAGCATTTT; cdr3_aa: CASSLGQSFNQPQHF
v_call: TRBV5-1; clone_size: -; j_call: TRBJ2-7; d_call: -; cdr3_nt: TGCGCCAGCAGCTCTGGGCCGGGAGCAACTGTCTCCTACGAGCAGTACTTC; cdr3_aa: CASSSGPGATVSYEQYF